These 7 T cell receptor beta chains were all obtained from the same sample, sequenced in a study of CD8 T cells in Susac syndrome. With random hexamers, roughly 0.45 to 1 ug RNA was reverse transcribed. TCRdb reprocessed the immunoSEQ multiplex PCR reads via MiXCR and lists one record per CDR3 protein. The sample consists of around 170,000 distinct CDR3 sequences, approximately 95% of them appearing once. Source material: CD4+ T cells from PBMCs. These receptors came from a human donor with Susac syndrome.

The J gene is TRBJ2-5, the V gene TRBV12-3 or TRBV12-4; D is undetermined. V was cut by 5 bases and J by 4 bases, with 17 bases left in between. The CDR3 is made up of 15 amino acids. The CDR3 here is CASSPTGQMGETQYF. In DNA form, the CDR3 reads TGTGCCAGCAGTCCTACGGGCCAGATGGGAGAGACCCAGTACTTC.

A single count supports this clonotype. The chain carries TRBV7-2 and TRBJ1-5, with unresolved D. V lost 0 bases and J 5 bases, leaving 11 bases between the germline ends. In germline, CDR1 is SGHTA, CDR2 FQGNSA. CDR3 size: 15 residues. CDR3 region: CASSLAQARDQPQHF. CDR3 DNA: TGTGCCAGCAGCTTAGCCCAGGCAAGGGATCAGCCCCAGCATTTT.

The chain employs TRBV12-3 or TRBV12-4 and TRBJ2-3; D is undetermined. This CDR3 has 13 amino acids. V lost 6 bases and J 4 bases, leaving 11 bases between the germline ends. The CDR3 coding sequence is TGTGCCAGCAGGGAAGCCCGGCCAGATACGCAGTATTTT. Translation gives CASREARPDTQYF.

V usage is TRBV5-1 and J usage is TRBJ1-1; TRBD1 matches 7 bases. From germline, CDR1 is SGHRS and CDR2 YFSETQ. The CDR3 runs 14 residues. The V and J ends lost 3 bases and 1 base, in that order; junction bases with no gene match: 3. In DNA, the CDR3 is TGCGCCAGCAGCTCGCGGACAGGGAACACTGAAGCTTTCTTT. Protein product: CASSSRTGNTEAFF.

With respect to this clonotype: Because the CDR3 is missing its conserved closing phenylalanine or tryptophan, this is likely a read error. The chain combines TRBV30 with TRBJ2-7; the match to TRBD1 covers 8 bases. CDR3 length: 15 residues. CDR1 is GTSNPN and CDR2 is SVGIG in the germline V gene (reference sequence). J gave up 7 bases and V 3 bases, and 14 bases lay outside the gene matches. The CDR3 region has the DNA TGTGCCTGGAGCTTTTCCGGGACAGGTAGTGGGGAGCAGTACCTC. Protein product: CAWSFSGTGSGEQYL.

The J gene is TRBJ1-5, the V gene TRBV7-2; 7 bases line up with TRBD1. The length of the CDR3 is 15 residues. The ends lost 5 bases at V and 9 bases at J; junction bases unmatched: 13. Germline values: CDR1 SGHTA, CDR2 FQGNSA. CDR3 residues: CASSADRDGRRPQHF. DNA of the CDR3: TGTGCCAGCAGCGCCGACAGGGATGGTCGGCGGCCCCAGCATTTT.

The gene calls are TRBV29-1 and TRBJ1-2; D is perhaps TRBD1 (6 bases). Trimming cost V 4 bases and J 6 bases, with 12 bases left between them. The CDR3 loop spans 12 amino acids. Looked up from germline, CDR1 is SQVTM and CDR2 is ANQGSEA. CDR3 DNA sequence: TGCAGCGTTGTGAGCGGGGGGCATGGCTACACCTTC. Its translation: CSVVSGGHGYTF.